This is a list of T cell receptor beta chains from one sample in a study of cytomegalovirus exposure and HLA in healthy donors. The repertoire was sequenced with immunoSEQ multiplex PCR; TCRdb's copy has only in-frame clones and lacks some. The table includes under 200,000 clones, roughly 13% detected once. Input material: PBMCs. All receptors come from a man between 50 and 59 years old in good health and CMV-seropositive. Both conserved end residues are trimmed from each CDR3. Each record gives: J gene, V gene, D gene, clone size, CDR3 protein. D genes are given only for firm matches. Clone size is stated in some rows and not others, as once, few, many or a class when expanded.

>TRBJ1-2|TRBV4-1|TRBD1|.
ASSSLPRDSSYGYT
>TRBJ1-1|TRBV7-9|TRBD1|few
ASRGTGTNTEAF
>TRBJ2-7|TRBV6-1|TRBD2|.
ASSGGLAGSRYEQY
>TRBJ2-5|TRBV5-1|.|.
ASSLPRETQY
>TRBJ2-1|TRBV21-1|.|.
ASSKGGREQF
>TRBJ2-7|TRBV29-1|TRBD1|few
SGAGQGGIEQY
>TRBJ1-1|TRBV10-2|.|few
ASSEGGMLAF
>TRBJ2-2|TRBV10-3|.|few
AISGTGNTGELF
>TRBJ1-5|TRBV27|TRBD1|few
ASSLGQGYGQPQH
>TRBJ2-2|TRBV12-5|.|few
ASGLVGRLAHTGELF
>TRBJ2-2|TRBV14|TRBD2|.
ASSHRTSGGGELF
>TRBJ2-2|TRBV18|.|.
ASSPQQVLANTGELF
>TRBJ1-2|TRBV7-9|.|.
ASSLQAGYT
>TRBJ2-5|TRBV6-1|.|few
ASSPSRWETQY
>TRBJ2-3|TRBV21-1|.|few
ASSKEPGGGTDTQY